This T cell receptor (beta chain) is from a study of a mutant IDH1 vaccine in newly diagnosed glioma. The wider study: Sex distribution of treated patients was roughly 62% male and 37.5% female; mean age was 40.4 years.

With V trimmed by 5 bases and J by 5 bases, 8 bases remained unmatched. The CDR3 is 14 amino acids. Germline lookup yields CDR1 MDHEN and CDR2 SYDVKM. Specified time point: week 5, during vaccination. Vaccination used 300 ug of mutant IDH1 20-mer peptide per dose, with topical imiquimod. This clone appeared a few times. What it recognizes is unknown. Method: immunoSEQ multiplex PCR; TCRdb's copy keeps in-frame clones and lacks some. The profile shows more than 25,000 clones, more than 60% of them singletons. The chain links TRBV28 to TRBJ1-1, with 7 bases fitting TRBD1. The clonotype comes from a man in his forties with glioma. Some clones in this sample may be carry-over from other donors' samples. The sequenced sample was PBMCs, obtained from a glioma patient whose treatment included an IDH1 peptide vaccine. Written as DNA, the CDR3 is TGTGCCAGCAGTGAAACCAGGGGGAGAACTGAAGCTTTCTTT. Translation: CASSETRGRTEAFF.